Listed below are T cell receptor beta chains from one sample, sequenced in a study of T cell repertoires in cytomegalovirus infection. TCRdb re-analysed the reads in MiXCR, keeping a single row per CDR3 protein. The top ten hold more than 45% of the sample, which has some 270,000 distinct CDR3 sequences, about a sixth seen once. Source material: CD8+ T cells from PBMCs. These receptors were collected from a human donor in good health (CMV status not recorded). Some clones in this sample may be carry-over from other donors' samples. The CDR3 runs from the conserved cysteine through the conserved F or W. The D gene is left open where the match is weak. Only part of the rows carry a size: once, few, many, or a class if the clone is expanded.

v_call: TRBV7-8; d_call: TRBD1; j_call: TRBJ1-1; clone_size: many; cdr3_nt: TGTGCCAGCAGCTTAACAGGGGGGGGGTTTCTAAACACTGAAGCTTTCTTT; cdr3_aa: CASSLTGGGFLNTEAFF
v_call: TRBV4-2; d_call: -; j_call: TRBJ2-1; clone_size: few; cdr3_nt: TGTGCCAGCAGCCAAGCGCGGGGATGGAACAATGAGCAGTTCTTC; cdr3_aa: CASSQARGWNNEQFF
v_call: TRBV20-1; d_call: -; j_call: TRBJ2-4; clone_size: many; cdr3_nt: TGCAGTGCTAGGGGGGGCGGGGGAAACATTCAGTACTTC; cdr3_aa: CSARGGGGNIQYF
v_call: TRBV10-3; d_call: TRBD1; j_call: TRBJ1-6; clone_size: few; cdr3_nt: TGTGCCATCAGTGCCGGGACAGGGGGCAATTCACCCCTCCACTTT; cdr3_aa: CAISAGTGGNSPLHF
v_call: TRBV20-1; d_call: TRBD1; j_call: TRBJ2-7; clone_size: many; cdr3_nt: TGCAGTGCTAGAGGGACAGGGGGACTATACGAGCAGTACTTC; cdr3_aa: CSARGTGGLYEQYF
v_call: TRBV11-2; d_call: -; j_call: TRBJ2-3; clone_size: many; cdr3_nt: TGTGCCAGCAGCCTGGGAGGAGCGGAGACAGATACGCAGTATTTT; cdr3_aa: CASSLGGAETDTQYF
v_call: TRBV5-6; d_call: TRBD2; j_call: TRBJ2-5; clone_size: -; cdr3_nt: TGTGCCAGCAGCCAGGAAGCGGGAGAAGAGACCCAGTACTTC; cdr3_aa: CASSQEAGEETQYF
v_call: TRBV27; d_call: TRBD1; j_call: TRBJ2-1; clone_size: many; cdr3_nt: TGTGCCAGCAGTTCGGGGACAGGGCCCTACAATGAGCAGTTCTTC; cdr3_aa: CASSSGTGPYNEQFF
v_call: TRBV7-6; d_call: -; j_call: TRBJ2-3; clone_size: many; cdr3_nt: TGTGCCAGCACCTCCGAGAGCATCCACACAGATACGCAGTATTTT; cdr3_aa: CASTSESIHTDTQYF
v_call: TRBV25-1; d_call: TRBD1; j_call: TRBJ1-6; clone_size: few; cdr3_nt: TGTGCCAGCAGTGAATCCCCGACAGGGTTTAATTCACCCCTCCACTTT; cdr3_aa: CASSESPTGFNSPLHF
v_call: TRBV2; d_call: -; j_call: TRBJ2-1; clone_size: -; cdr3_nt: TGTGCCAGCAGCGCCAACTCGGGCTCCTACAATGAGCAGTTCTTC; cdr3_aa: CASSANSGSYNEQFF
v_call: TRBV15; d_call: -; j_call: TRBJ2-1; clone_size: -; cdr3_nt: TGTGCCACCAGAGGGGGGTTAAGCTCCTACAATGAGCAGTTCTTC; cdr3_aa: CATRGGLSSYNEQFF
v_call: TRBV4-1; d_call: TRBD2; j_call: TRBJ2-7; clone_size: -; cdr3_nt: TGCGCCAGCAGCCAGACCGGGACTAGCGGGTACGAGCAGTACTTC; cdr3_aa: CASSQTGTSGYEQYF
v_call: TRBV7-2; d_call: TRBD1; j_call: TRBJ2-7; clone_size: many; cdr3_nt: TGTGCCAGCAGCCACCGGGACAGGCCTCCCTACGAGCAGTACTTC; cdr3_aa: CASSHRDRPPYEQYF
v_call: TRBV7-9; d_call: -; j_call: TRBJ1-5; clone_size: many; cdr3_nt: TGTGCCAGCAGCTTAAATCCGGGGCCCCAGCATTTT; cdr3_aa: CASSLNPGPQHF
v_call: TRBV7-2; d_call: -; j_call: TRBJ2-3; clone_size: many; cdr3_nt: TGTGCCAGCAGCGAACATACTAGCTTGGGGAGAGATACGCAGTATTTT; cdr3_aa: CASSEHTSLGRDTQYF
v_call: TRBV7-9; d_call: TRBD2; j_call: TRBJ2-3; clone_size: -; cdr3_nt: TGTGCCAGCAGCCCCACTCGGCGGGGGACCTACACAGATACGCAGTATTTT; cdr3_aa: CASSPTRRGTYTDTQYF
v_call: TRBV4-1; d_call: -; j_call: TRBJ2-7; clone_size: many; cdr3_nt: TGCGCCAGCAGCCAAGAAAGGTTTCAGCGTGGGGAGGAGCAGTACTTC; cdr3_aa: CASSQERFQRGEEQYF
v_call: TRBV6-2/TRBV6-3; d_call: -; j_call: TRBJ2-3; clone_size: -; cdr3_nt: TGTGCCAGCAGTTACTCCGTTTTGGATACGCAGTATTTT; cdr3_aa: CASSYSVLDTQYF
v_call: TRBV7-8; d_call: TRBD1; j_call: TRBJ2-7; clone_size: many; cdr3_nt: TGTGCCAGCAGACCCAGGACAGGGAAATCGTACGAGCAGTACTTC; cdr3_aa: CASRPRTGKSYEQYF
v_call: TRBV4-3; d_call: -; j_call: TRBJ2-5; clone_size: -; cdr3_nt: TGCGCCAGCAGCCAAGGGGAAGGTTTTCAAGAGACCCAGTACTTC; cdr3_aa: CASSQGEGFQETQYF
v_call: TRBV7-9; d_call: -; j_call: TRBJ2-5; clone_size: many; cdr3_nt: TGTGCCAGCAGCTTGCAGTGGCAAGAGACCCAGTACTTC; cdr3_aa: CASSLQWQETQYF
v_call: TRBV6-1; d_call: -; j_call: TRBJ1-5; clone_size: few; cdr3_nt: TGTGCCAGCAGTGAAGACAGACGAGTGGTTTATCAGCCCCAGCATTTT; cdr3_aa: CASSEDRRVVYQPQHF
v_call: TRBV6-2/TRBV6-3; d_call: TRBD1; j_call: TRBJ1-5; clone_size: -; cdr3_nt: TGTGCCAGCAGCCACCGACGTCTACAGGGGCGATATCAGCCCCAGCATTTT; cdr3_aa: CASSHRRLQGRYQPQHF
v_call: TRBV27; d_call: -; j_call: TRBJ2-1; clone_size: -; cdr3_nt: TGTGCCAGCAGTTTATGGGTCCCGGGAGCGGACAATGAGCAGTTCTTC; cdr3_aa: CASSLWVPGADNEQFF
v_call: TRBV25-1; d_call: -; j_call: TRBJ1-2; clone_size: many; cdr3_nt: TGTGCCAGCAGTGGGGGGTTTCCTGGGGGTGGCTACACCTTC; cdr3_aa: CASSGGFPGGGYTF
v_call: TRBV4-1; d_call: TRBD1; j_call: TRBJ2-5; clone_size: -; cdr3_nt: TGCGCCAGCAGCCAATACAACCAGGGGGACCAAGAGACCCAGTACTTC; cdr3_aa: CASSQYNQGDQETQYF
v_call: TRBV28; d_call: -; j_call: TRBJ2-3; clone_size: few; cdr3_nt: TGTGCCAGCAGTTTGCGAGGGGGGGGGTATGGCACAGATACGCAGTATTTT; cdr3_aa: CASSLRGGGYGTDTQYF
v_call: TRBV7-4; d_call: -; j_call: TRBJ1-1; clone_size: many; cdr3_nt: TGTGCCAGCAGCGCGCTAGAGAACACTGAAGCTTTCTTT; cdr3_aa: CASSALENTEAFF
v_call: TRBV5-1; d_call: -; j_call: TRBJ2-7; clone_size: once; cdr3_nt: TGCGCCAGCAGCTTGGAGGCCATACCCTGGACGATCTCCTACGAGCAGTACTTC; cdr3_aa: CASSLEAIPWTISYEQYF
v_call: TRBV15; d_call: TRBD1; j_call: TRBJ2-7; clone_size: -; cdr3_nt: TGTGCCACCAGCAGAGATGCTGGGACAGCCGAGCAGTACTTC; cdr3_aa: CATSRDAGTAEQYF
v_call: TRBV7-2; d_call: -; j_call: TRBJ2-7; clone_size: many; cdr3_nt: TGTGCCAGCAGCTTATACCACGGGAACGAGCAGTACTTC; cdr3_aa: CASSLYHGNEQYF
v_call: TRBV10-3; d_call: TRBD1; j_call: TRBJ1-1; clone_size: -; cdr3_nt: TGTGCCATCACAACCCCGGGACAGAAGAACACTGAAGCTTTCTTT; cdr3_aa: CAITTPGQKNTEAFF
v_call: TRBV7-2; d_call: -; j_call: TRBJ1-6; clone_size: many; cdr3_nt: TGTGCCAGCAGCTTAGCAGTGGGCTATAATTCACCCCTCCACTTT; cdr3_aa: CASSLAVGYNSPLHF
v_call: TRBV29-1; d_call: TRBD1; j_call: TRBJ2-1; clone_size: -; cdr3_nt: TGCAGCGTTTCGGAGCGGGACAGGGCCTTCGATGAGCAGTTCTTC; cdr3_aa: CSVSERDRAFDEQFF
v_call: TRBV4-1; d_call: -; j_call: TRBJ2-7; clone_size: -; cdr3_nt: TGCGCCAGCAGCCAAGATCGGGGTTACTACGAGCAGTACTTC; cdr3_aa: CASSQDRGYYEQYF
v_call: TRBV11-3; d_call: TRBD2; j_call: TRBJ2-1; clone_size: few; cdr3_nt: TGTGCCAGCAGTACTAGGGCTAGCGGGGATGCTTACAATGAGCAGTTCTTC; cdr3_aa: CASSTRASGDAYNEQFF
v_call: TRBV7-9; d_call: -; j_call: TRBJ2-1; clone_size: few; cdr3_nt: TGTGCCGGACGCCCCAGGGGGGGCAGGGACAATGAGCAGTTCTTC; cdr3_aa: CAGRPRGGRDNEQFF
v_call: TRBV7-9; d_call: -; j_call: TRBJ1-2; clone_size: few; cdr3_nt: TGTGCCAGCACCCTGGGCAGAGATGGCTACACCTTC; cdr3_aa: CASTLGRDGYTF
v_call: TRBV27; d_call: TRBD1; j_call: TRBJ2-5; clone_size: -; cdr3_nt: TGTGCCAGCAGGACAGGGTCTCTCCAGTACTTC; cdr3_aa: CASRTGSLQYF